Presented here are 18 T cell receptor beta chains from one specimen sequenced in a study of control samples from healthy donors and cancer patients. Data came from immunoSEQ multiplex PCR; TCRdb stores just in-frame clones and leaves some out. The sample contains roughly 160,000 clones, approximately 94% of which appear only once. Sample: PBMCs. All receptors derive from a man aged 60 to 69 with colorectal cancer.

This rearrangement joins TRBV3-1 (or the pseudogene TRBV3-2) to TRBJ2-7, with 12 bases that match TRBD1. Unmatched junction bases numbered 3, after V lost 1 base and J lost 5 bases. The length of the CDR3 is 15 residues. Germline V gene lookup returns CDR1 LGHDT and CDR2 YNNKEL (reference sequence). CDR3 sequence reads: CASSQAGTGGHEQYF. The CDR3 DNA reads TGTGCCAGCAGCCAAGCCGGGACAGGGGGCCACGAGCAGTACTTC.

This clone was observed a few times. The chain is built from TRBV9 and TRBJ2-2; the D gene is possibly TRBD1 (6 bases). From germline, CDR1 is SGDLS and CDR2 YYNGEE. V was shortened by 0 bases and J by 5 bases, with 17 bases between the two germline ends. This CDR3 spans 17 amino acids. The chain's CDR3 is CASSVEAGGMSTGELFF. The CDR3 DNA follows: TGTGCCAGCAGCGTAGAAGCTGGGGGCATGTCGACCGGGGAGCTGTTTTTT.

This clone was recorded a few times. This chain uses TRBV11-2 with TRBJ2-7, with D possibly matching TRBD2 (6 bases). Germline loops: CDR1 SGHAT, CDR2 FQNNGV. V lost 4 bases and J 3 bases, leaving 16 bases between the germline ends. The CDR3 is 15 residues long. The CDR3 region is CASSSSAGISYEQYF. CDR3 DNA sequence: TGTGCCAGCAGCTCCTCGGCGGGGATAAGCTACGAGCAGTACTTC. The complete variable domain, with remaining parts taken from reference TRBV11-2 and TRBJ2-7, reads EAGVAQSPRYKIIEKRQSVAFWCNPISGHATLYWYQQILGQGPKLLIQFQNNGVVDDSQLPKDRFSAERLKGVDSTLKIQPAKLEDSAVYLCASSSSAGISYEQYFGPGTRLTVT.

The rearrangement links TRBV4-1 to TRBJ2-7; D possibly matches TRBD1 or TRBD2 (5 bases each). V lost 0 bases, J lost 7 bases, and 19 bases lay in between. Germline CDR1 MGHRA, CDR2 YSYEKL. The CDR3 spans 16 residues. The CDR3 protein is CASSQERGVTEGEQYF. CDR3 in DNA: TGCGCCAGCAGCCAAGAAAGAGGGGTGACAGAAGGAGAGCAGTACTTC.

The rearrangement links TRBV6-5 to TRBJ1-2; 7 bases match TRBD1. The germline CDR1 and CDR2 sequences are MNHEY and SVGAGI. J lost 6 bases, V lost 6 bases, and 4 bases had no gene match. This CDR3 has 12 residues. The CDR3 here is CASRAGQDGYTF. For the CDR3, the DNA is TGTGCCAGCAGGGCCGGACAGGATGGCTACACCTTC.

The chain couples TRBV7-2 to TRBJ1-1, with D hard to call. Germline V gene sequence: CDR1 SGHTA, CDR2 FQGNSA. This CDR3 contains 15 residues. The germline V and J ends were trimmed by 0 bases and 1 base, with 9 bases remaining between them. CDR3 DNA sequence: TGTGCCAGCAGCTTAGCAGTTGGGGAGAACACTGAAGCTTTCTTT. It codes for CASSLAVGENTEAFF.

This clone showed up just once. The V and J genes are TRBV30 and TRBJ1-1, with 9 positions matching TRBD1. Germline V gene lookup returns CDR1 GTSNPN and CDR2 SVGIG (reference sequence). J was trimmed by 8 bases and V by 0 bases; bases with no gene match: 7. The length of the CDR3 is 14 residues. In DNA, the CDR3 is TGTGCCTGGAGTGTTCATCAGGGACAGGGAGAAGCTTTCTTT. Translation gives CAWSVHQGQGEAFF.

The rearrangement joins TRBV3-1 (or the pseudogene TRBV3-2) to TRBJ1-3; unclear D gene. The CDR3 sequence is 16 residues long. The V end lost 1 base, the J end lost 4 bases, and 14 bases lay between the germline ends. CDR1 LGHDT and CDR2 YNNKEL come from the germline V gene (reference sequence). The chain's CDR3 is CASSQGLGLTGNTIYF. The CDR3 region has the DNA TGTGCCAGCAGCCAAGGTCTAGGCCTGACGGGAAACACCATATATTTT.

This chain links TRBV5-4 with TRBJ2-5; 9 bases align to TRBD2. The CDR3 covers 15 residues. The germline V gene has CDR1 SGHNT and CDR2 YYREEE (reference sequence). V was pared by 4 bases and J by 1 base, with 5 bases of the junction left unmatched. The CDR3 loop reads CASSRSGGFQETQYF. In DNA, the CDR3 is TGTGCCAGCAGCCGTAGCGGGGGATTCCAAGAGACCCAGTACTTC.

The gene calls are TRBV5-5 and TRBJ1-3; D possibly corresponds to TRBD1 (6 bases). This CDR3 is built from 14 residues. Germline CDR1 SGHKS, CDR2 YYEKEE (reference sequence). Trimming left V 3 bases short and J 1 base short, with 8 bases between. The CDR3 loop reads CASSYDRSGNTIYF. The DNA for the CDR3 is TGTGCCAGCAGCTATGACAGGTCTGGAAACACCATATATTTT.

The chain recombines TRBV3-1 (or the pseudogene TRBV3-2) with TRBJ2-2; 10 bases are a match to TRBD1. CDR3 length: 16 amino acids. Trimming removed 6 bases from V and 4 bases from J; junction bases left unmatched: 8. Germline V gene sequence: CDR1 LGHDT, CDR2 YNNKEL (reference sequence). DNA of the CDR3: TGTGCCAGCAGTCGCCGGGACAGGGGTTTCACCGGGGAGCTGTTTTTT. The encoded protein is CASSRRDRGFTGELFF.

The chain combines TRBV2 with TRBJ1-2; 7 positions agree with TRBD1. Germline V gives CDR1 SNHLY, CDR2 FYNNEI. With V trimmed by 6 bases and J by 2 bases, 9 bases remained unmatched. The CDR3 sequence is 15 residues long. The CDR3 DNA follows: TGTGCCAGCAGGGGATATGGACAGGCGAACTATGGCTACACCTTC. Its translation is CASRGYGQANYGYTF.

The chain links TRBV5-6 to TRBJ1-1, with no clear D. This CDR3 spans 14 amino acids. The V gene's germline CDR1 is SGHDT and CDR2 YYEEEE. Trimming stripped 2 bases from V and 1 base from J, with 9 bases between. The CDR3 DNA is TGTGCCAGCAGCTTCATCCGGGAGAACACTGAAGCTTTCTTT. Encoded protein: CASSFIRENTEAFF.

The rearrangement joins TRBV27 to TRBJ2-5; TRBD2 is a possible D gene (6 bases). Trimming took off 4 bases at V and 7 bases at J, with 22 bases between the two ends. Germline V gene sequence: CDR1 MNHEY, CDR2 SMNVEV (reference sequence). The CDR3 loop spans 16 amino acids. CDR3 coding DNA: TGTGCCAGCAGTTCTCGAGGGCGGGGACGATCGGGGACCCAGTACTTC. Its protein product is CASSSRGRGRSGTQYF.

The rearrangement uses TRBV29-1 and TRBJ1-1; a weak D match, TRBD1 (6 bases). CDR1 SQVTM and CDR2 ANQGSEA come from the germline V gene. The CDR3 length is 13 residues. V was trimmed by 5 bases and J by 0 bases, leaving 10 bases between them. The CDR3 protein is CSVRTAMNTEAFF. CDR3 nucleotides: TGCAGCGTTCGGACAGCGATGAACACTGAAGCTTTCTTT.

The V call is TRBV9, the J call TRBJ2-6, with D possibly matching TRBD2 (6 bases). Trimming removed 0 bases from V and 2 bases from J, with 6 bases in between. CDR3 length: 15 amino acids. CDR1 and CDR2 (germline): SGDLS, YYNGEE. The CDR3 here is CASSVGGAGANVLTF. CDR3 in DNA: TGTGCCAGCAGCGTAGGCGGGGCTGGGGCCAACGTCCTGACTTTC.

This clone was seen a few times. The chain carries TRBV7-8 and TRBJ2-7; a possible D gene is TRBD1 (5 bases). The V gene's germline CDR1 is SGHVS and CDR2 FQNEAQ. The CDR3 covers 13 residues. Trimming removed 5 bases from V and 6 bases from J, with 14 bases in between. Here the CDR3 DNA reads TGTGCCAGCAGCGCCCTCGGACAACTCGAGCAGTACTTC. This gives the protein CASSALGQLEQYF.

The gene calls are TRBV27 and TRBJ2-7; D remains ambiguous. Deletions cut 1 base from V and 0 bases from J, with 7 bases between. Germline V lookup: CDR1 MNHEY, CDR2 SMNVEV (reference sequence). CDR3 length: 14 residues. CDR3 sequence reads: CASSLFGGSYEQYF. In nucleotides, the CDR3 is TGTGCCAGCAGTTTATTTGGTGGCTCCTACGAGCAGTACTTC.